This paragraph covers one TCR beta chain sequence. Its antigen specificity is not known. No qualities accompany the bases; no much larger clone lies one base away. TCRbeta CDR3 regions were amplified from genomic DNA by means of the immunoSEQ Assay, a bias-controlled multiplex PCR. The original pipeline was this. Within the assay, amplification of reference gene primers was used to estimate how many nucleated cells each sample contained. Sequence reads were collapsed and filtered to measure the absolute abundance of every unique TCRbeta CDR3 rearrangement. For each sample, productive Simpson clonality was calculated as the square root of Simpson's diversity index over productive rearrangements. The immuneACCESS repertoire file appears here via TCRdb, limited to in-frame rearrangements. These files lack a portion of the clones; in checked studies, under half of the deficit traces to unresolved V genes, and the cause of the others is not known. Clone size and the V and J calls come from that table; the DNA yielded D and trimming. Here the sample has about 160,000 clones; around 74% occur a single time. The ten biggest clones cover 3% to 4.5% of the sample.

This record comes from a study of blood T cell repertoires in COVID-19 (dated by TCRdb to between 2020 and 2021). Regarding the research as a whole: The collaborator samples originated in the United States, Italy and Spain and spanned the acute and convalescent phases of COVID-19. The samples were drawn from the first 160 participants of the ongoing ImmuneRACE study and from 950 to 1,500 subjects provided by 6 global collaborators. The repertoires were made available in a free public database intended to serve as a resource for research on the immune response to SARS-CoV-2. HLA class I and class II types, where available, came from metadata supplied by the sample provider rather than from assay-based typing. Nearly every sample came with metadata listing a de-identified subject ID, COVID-19 status, age in years and sex. Subjects who had been exposed to COVID-19, were actively infected with it, or had recovered from it provided the deeply sampled blood TCRbeta repertoires that made up the dataset. The material from the prospective study consisted of cDNA or gDNA derived from T cells, B-cell-depleted T cells, or PBMCs. The full study reports these points: The quantity of clinical and demographic metadata differed by source and by participant and was supplied without curation.

Whole blood was collected in K2EDTA tubes by collaborating institutions according to the institutions' own protocols. For TCRbeta analysis, collaborators shipped samples in one of three forms: frozen whole blood, isolated PBMCs, or DNA extracted from either of those sample types. Taken from cysteine to phenylalanine, the CDR3 has 16 residues. The sequence is cut down to CDR3 DNA, 48 bases in frame from base 1. CDR1 and CDR2 were assigned from the germline V gene (reference sequence) as SEHNR and FQNEAQ. V is cut by 0 bases and J by 4 bases, and the space between the germline ends is 12 bases. Recombination connected TRBV7-9 to TRBJ2-2, and the D gene may be TRBD1, 6 bases matching. The clonotype originates from a woman older than 75 with acute or convalescent COVID-19. Sequenced: peripheral blood. The CDR3 region has the sequence CASSLASGAGTGELFF. The sequenced DNA: TGTGCCAGCAGCTTAGCGTCAGGGGCCGGCACCGGGGAGCTGTTTTTT.